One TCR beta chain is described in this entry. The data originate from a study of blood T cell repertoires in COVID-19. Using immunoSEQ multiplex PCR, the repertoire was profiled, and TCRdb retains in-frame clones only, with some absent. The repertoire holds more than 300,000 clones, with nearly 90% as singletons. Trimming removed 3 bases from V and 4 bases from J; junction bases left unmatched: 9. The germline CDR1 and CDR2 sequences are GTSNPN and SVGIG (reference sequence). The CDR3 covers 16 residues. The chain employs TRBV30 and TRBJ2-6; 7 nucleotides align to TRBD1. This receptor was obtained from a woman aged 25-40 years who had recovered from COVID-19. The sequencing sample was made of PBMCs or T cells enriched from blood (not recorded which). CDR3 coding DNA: TGTGCCTGGAGGAAAGGGGGCACGGCGGGGGCCAACGTCCTGACTTTC. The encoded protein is CAWRKGGTAGANVLTF.